This TCR beta chain was sequenced in a study of blood T cell repertoires in COVID-19. Across the whole study: Sources were T cells, B-cell-depleted T cells, or PBMCs; the material itself was cDNA or gDNA.

In the original processing: Using reference gene primer amplification, nucleated cell counts were estimated. Using immunoSEQ multiplex PCR, the repertoire was profiled, and TCRdb retains in-frame clones only, with some absent. V and J calls and clone size are as listed in that table; D and trimming were resolved from the DNA. The repertoire holds 110,000 to 150,000 clones, around nine tenths seen once, with more than 5% in the top ten. CDR3 length: 17 amino acids. V shed 3 bases and J shed 1 base, with 18 bases lying between them. Germline CDR1 MDHEN, CDR2 SYDVKM. The source is a human donor in a cohort sampled during active COVID-19. Sequenced: peripheral blood. The rearrangement uses TRBV28 and TRBJ1-2; TRBD1 is a possible D gene (5 bases). Here the CDR3 DNA reads TGTGCCAGCAGTTTTTTCCCTCCCTCGGGGGGTAACTATGGCTACACCTTC. It encodes CASSFFPPSGGNYGYTF.